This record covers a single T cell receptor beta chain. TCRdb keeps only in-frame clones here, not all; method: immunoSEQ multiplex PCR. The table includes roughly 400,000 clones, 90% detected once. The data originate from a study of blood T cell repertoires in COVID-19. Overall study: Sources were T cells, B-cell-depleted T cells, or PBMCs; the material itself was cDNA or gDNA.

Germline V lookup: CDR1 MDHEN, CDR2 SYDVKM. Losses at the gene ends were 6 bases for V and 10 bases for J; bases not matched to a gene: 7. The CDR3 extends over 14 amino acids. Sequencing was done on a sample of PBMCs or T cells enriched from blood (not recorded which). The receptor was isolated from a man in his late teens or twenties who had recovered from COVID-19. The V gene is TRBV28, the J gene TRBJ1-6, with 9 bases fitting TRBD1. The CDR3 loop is CASSSGTGRSPLHF. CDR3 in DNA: TGTGCCAGCAGCTCCGGGACAGGGAGGTCACCCCTCCACTTT.